Listed here are 20 T cell receptor beta chains from one sample, sequenced in a study of control samples from healthy donors and cancer patients. Repertoires were generated with immunoSEQ multiplex PCR, while TCRdb's copy carries only in-frame clones and drops some. The data show about 180,000 clones, 90% seen once. Sample: blood. These receptors were taken from a woman between 50 and 59 years old in good health.

This rearrangement joins TRBV5-1 to TRBJ1-1, with D hard to call. The CDR3 contains 13 residues. Per the germline V gene, CDR1 is SGHRS and CDR2 is YFSETQ. Trimming removed 2 bases from V and 0 bases from J, with 5 bases in between. The CDR3 DNA sequence: TGCGCCAGCAGCTTACAGATGAACACTGAAGCTTTCTTT. Protein product: CASSLQMNTEAFF.

This clone was seen just once. The genes are TRBV5-4 and TRBJ1-1, with 7 bases that match TRBD1. The CDR3 length is 13 residues. Germline V lookup: CDR1 SGHNT, CDR2 YYREEE (reference sequence). V was clipped by 4 bases and J by 5 bases; unmatched bases: 5. The CDR3 protein is CASSRTGKTEAFF. The CDR3 DNA reads TGTGCCAGCAGCCGGACAGGAAAAACTGAAGCTTTCTTT. Filled out from reference TRBV5-4 and TRBJ1-1, the complete variable domain reads ETGVTQSPTHLIKTRGQQVTLRCSSQSGHNTVSWYQQALGQGPQFIFQYYREEENGRGNFPPRFSGLQFPNYSSELNVNALELDDSALYLCASSRTGKTEAFFGQGTRLTVV.

This clone has only a few counts. This rearrangement joins TRBV4-3 to TRBJ2-3; TRBD1 aligns across 10 bases. J was trimmed by 4 bases and V by 1 base; bases with no gene match: 5. Looked up from germline, CDR1 is LGHNA and CDR2 is YSLEER. This CDR3 is built from 16 residues. The CDR3 here is CASSQVAGQGADTQYF. The CDR3 DNA reads as TGCGCCAGCAGCCAAGTAGCCGGACAGGGGGCAGATACGCAGTATTTT.

The gene calls are TRBV9 and TRBJ1-3; TRBD1 aligns across 8 bases. The CDR3 totals 14 residues. Germline V gene sequence: CDR1 SGDLS, CDR2 YYNGEE. The ends lost 7 bases at V and 3 bases at J; junction bases unmatched: 6. The CDR3: CASGTGSLGNTIYF. The DNA for the CDR3 is TGTGCCAGCGGGACAGGCTCTCTTGGAAACACCATATATTTT.

This chain uses TRBV2 with TRBJ1-1; D is ambiguous. The CDR3 has 14 residues. Trimming took off 9 bases at V and 1 base at J, with 15 bases between the two ends. CDR1 and CDR2 (germline): SNHLY, FYNNEI. The CDR3 DNA is TGTGCCAGTCGTATTGAAATGGCGAACACTGAAGCTTTCTTT. Translation: CASRIEMANTEAFF.

This clone was picked up a small number of times. The V call is TRBV2, the J call TRBJ1-5; D is uncertain. The CDR3 contains 13 residues. V lost 5 bases and J 0 bases, leaving 5 bases between the germline ends. Per the germline V gene, CDR1 is SNHLY and CDR2 is FYNNEI. The CDR3 region is CASSKDSNQPQHF. In nucleotides, the CDR3 is TGTGCCAGCAGTAAGGATAGCAATCAGCCCCAGCATTTT.

This rearrangement joins TRBV5-5 to TRBJ2-3; the D is unclear. The CDR3 runs to 13 residues. V shed 4 bases and J shed 3 bases, with 9 bases lying between them. Looked up from germline, CDR1 is SGHKS and CDR2 is YYEKEE (reference sequence). CDR3 amino acids: CASSVGRTDTQYF. CDR3 coding DNA: TGTGCCAGCAGCGTCGGACGGACAGATACGCAGTATTTT.

The rearrangement links TRBV7-9 to TRBJ1-3; TRBD1 matches at 8 bases. The germline V gene encodes CDR1 SEHNR and CDR2 FQNEAQ (reference sequence). V was clipped by 6 bases and J by 0 bases; unmatched bases: 4. This CDR3 is 15 amino acids long. CDR3 DNA: TGTGCCAGCAGGTTAACAGGGGGCTCTGGAAACACCATATATTTT. This encodes CASRLTGGSGNTIYF.

This clone turned up a few times. The chain couples TRBV5-4 to TRBJ1-1; D is undetermined. V shed 5 bases and J shed 0 bases, with 11 bases lying between them. This CDR3 contains 14 residues. Germline CDR1 reads SGHNT; CDR2 reads YYREEE (reference sequence). The CDR3 coding sequence is TGTGCCAGCAGTTTACAGCCTATGAACACTGAAGCTTTCTTT. It encodes CASSLQPMNTEAFF.

V is TRBV9 and J is TRBJ2-3, with no clear D. The CDR3 has 15 residues. CDR1 SGDLS and CDR2 YYNGEE come from the germline V gene. Trimming left V 0 bases short and J 0 bases short, with 8 bases between. The CDR3 region is CASSVAGYSTDTQYF. DNA of the CDR3: TGTGCCAGCAGCGTAGCCGGATATAGCACAGATACGCAGTATTTT.

The table lists this clone with a count of one. The rearrangement joins TRBV11-2 to TRBJ1-1; perhaps TRBD1 as D (6 bases). This CDR3 contains 14 residues. Germline CDR1 is SGHAT and CDR2 is FQNNGV. The V end lost 3 bases, the J end lost 4 bases, and 12 bases lay between the germline ends. CDR3 sequence: CASSFEIRGTEAFF. The CDR3 bases are TGTGCCAGCAGCTTCGAGATCAGGGGCACTGAAGCTTTCTTT.

The chain links TRBV5-6 to TRBJ2-5; 9 nucleotides match TRBD2. The CDR3 length is 14 residues. From germline, CDR1 is SGHDT and CDR2 YYEEEE. J lost 4 bases, V lost 2 bases, and 3 bases had no gene match. CDR3 amino acids: CASSLLREGETQYF. The CDR3 DNA sequence: TGTGCCAGCAGCTTACTGCGGGAGGGAGAGACCCAGTACTTC.

The V call is TRBV2, the J call TRBJ1-1; D might be TRBD1 (5 bases). CDR3 length equals 12 residues. V was clipped by 7 bases and J by 7 bases, with 13 bases between them. Per germline, CDR1 SNHLY and CDR2 FYNNEI. CDR3 sequence: CASTLQRGEAFF. The CDR3 nucleotides are TGTGCCAGCACACTTCAGAGGGGTGAAGCTTTCTTT.

The chain has TRBV18 and TRBJ1-1; TRBD1 agrees at 9 bases. J was trimmed by 5 bases and V by 0 bases; bases with no gene match: 7. This CDR3 region has 16 residues. Germline V gives CDR1 KGHSH, CDR2 LQKENI. The CDR3 loop reads CASSPPLSTGGTEAFF. In nucleotides, the CDR3 is TGTGCCAGCTCACCACCGCTATCGACAGGGGGAACTGAAGCTTTCTTT. The variable domain in full, completed from reference TRBV18 and TRBJ1-1, reads NAGVMQNPRHLVRRRGQEARLRCSPMKGHSHVYWYRQLPEEGLKFMVYLQKENIIDESGMPKERFSAEFPKEGPSILRIQQVVRGDSAAYFCASSPPLSTGGTEAFFGQGTRLTVV.

This clone was detected only once. V gene TRBV27 combines with J gene TRBJ1-1; TRBD1 is a possible D gene (5 bases). CDR1 is MNHEY, CDR2 SMNVEV, per germline (reference sequence). This CDR3 is built from 14 residues. Trimming stripped 6 bases from V and 10 bases from J, with 21 bases between. CDR3 region: CASSITTSVGGAFF. DNA of the CDR3: TGTGCCAGCAGCATTACTACCTCAGTCGGGGGAGCTTTCTTT.

This rearrangement joins TRBV3-1 (or the pseudogene TRBV3-2) to TRBJ1-6; a possible D gene is TRBD1 (5 bases). Germline CDR1 and CDR2: LGHDT and YNNKEL (reference sequence). The ends were cut back, 6 bases at V and 2 bases at J, with 14 bases in the middle. This CDR3 region has 16 residues. The CDR3 is CASSPGWGAYNSPLHF. The CDR3 coding sequence is TGTGCCAGCAGTCCAGGGTGGGGCGCCTATAATTCACCCCTCCACTTT.

The J gene is TRBJ2-5, the V gene TRBV12-3 or TRBV12-4; 7 bases line up with TRBD1. The length of the CDR3 is 13 residues. V lost 6 bases, J lost 2 bases, and 3 bases stayed unmatched. The CDR3 spells CASSRGQQETQYF. In DNA form, the CDR3 reads TGTGCCAGCAGCCGGGGACAGCAAGAGACCCAGTACTTC.

The chain employs TRBV5-5 and TRBJ2-3; 7 bases are shared with TRBD1. The CDR3 is 16 amino acids. Per the germline V gene, CDR1 is SGHKS and CDR2 is YYEKEE (reference sequence). V was clipped by 3 bases and J by 0 bases; unmatched bases: 7. DNA for the CDR3: TGTGCCAGCAGCTCGGACAGGTTTGCTAGCACAGATACGCAGTATTTT. It codes for CASSSDRFASTDTQYF. The whole variable domain, filled in from reference TRBV5-5 and TRBJ2-3, reads DAGVTQSPTHLIKTRGQQVTLRCSPISGHKSVSWYQQVLGQGPQFIFQYYEKEERGRGNFPDRFSARQFPNYSSELNVNALLLGDSALYLCASSSDRFASTDTQYFGPGTRLTVL.

The J gene is TRBJ1-3, the V gene TRBV19; no reliable D call. Germline V lookup: CDR1 LNHDA, CDR2 SQIVND (reference sequence). The CDR3 spans 15 residues. Trimming left V 1 base short and J 2 bases short, with 9 bases between. The CDR3 loop is CASSIVPGAGNTIYF. The CDR3 DNA reads as TGTGCCAGTAGTATAGTACCCGGAGCTGGAAACACCATATATTTT.

The chain links TRBV10-3 to TRBJ2-2; TRBD1 or TRBD2 may be the D gene (5 bases each). Trimming cost V 8 bases and J 5 bases, with 6 bases left between them. This CDR3 has 11 residues. CDR1 is ENHRY and CDR2 is SYGVKD in the germline V gene. The CDR3 DNA reads TGTGCCATCGGGGGTACCGGGGAGCTGTTTTTT. Encoded protein: CAIGGTGELFF.